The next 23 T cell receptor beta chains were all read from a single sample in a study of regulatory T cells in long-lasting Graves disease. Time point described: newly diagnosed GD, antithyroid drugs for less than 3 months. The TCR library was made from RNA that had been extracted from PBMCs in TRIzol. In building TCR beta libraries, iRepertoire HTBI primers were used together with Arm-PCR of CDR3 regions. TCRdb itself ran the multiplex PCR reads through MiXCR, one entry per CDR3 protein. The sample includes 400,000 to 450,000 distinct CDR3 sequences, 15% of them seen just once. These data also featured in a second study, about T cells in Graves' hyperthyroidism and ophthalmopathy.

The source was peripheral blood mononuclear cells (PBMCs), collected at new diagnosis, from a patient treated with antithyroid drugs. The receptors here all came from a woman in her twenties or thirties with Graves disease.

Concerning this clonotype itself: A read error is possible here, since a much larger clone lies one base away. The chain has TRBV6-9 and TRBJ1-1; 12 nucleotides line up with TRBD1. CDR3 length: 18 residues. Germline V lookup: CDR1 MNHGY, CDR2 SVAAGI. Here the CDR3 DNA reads TGTTCCAGCAGTTACGGGGGGACAGGGGGCGTTAGAGACACTGAAGCTTTCTTT. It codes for CSSSYGGTGGVRDTEAFF.

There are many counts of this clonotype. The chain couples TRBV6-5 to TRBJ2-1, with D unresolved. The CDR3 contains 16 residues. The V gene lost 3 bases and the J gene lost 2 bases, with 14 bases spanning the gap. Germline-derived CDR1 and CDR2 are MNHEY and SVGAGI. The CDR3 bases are TGTGCCAGCAGTTATGGGGTGCGGAGACCCTACAATGAGCAGTTCTTC. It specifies CASSYGVRRPYNEQFF.

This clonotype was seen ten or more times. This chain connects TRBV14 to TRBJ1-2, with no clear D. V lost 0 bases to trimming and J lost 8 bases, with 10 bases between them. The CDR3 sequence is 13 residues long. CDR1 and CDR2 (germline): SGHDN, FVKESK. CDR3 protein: CASSQELEGGYTF. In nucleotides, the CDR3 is TGTGCCAGCAGCCAAGAGCTAGAGGGCGGCTACACCTTC.

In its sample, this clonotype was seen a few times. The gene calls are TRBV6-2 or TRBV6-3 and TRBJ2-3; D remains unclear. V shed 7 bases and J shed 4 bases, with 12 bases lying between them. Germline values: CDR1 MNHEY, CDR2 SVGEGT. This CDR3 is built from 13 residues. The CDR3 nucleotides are TGTGCCAGCAACAAGCGAGGCGCAGATACGCAGTATTTT. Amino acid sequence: CASNKRGADTQYF.

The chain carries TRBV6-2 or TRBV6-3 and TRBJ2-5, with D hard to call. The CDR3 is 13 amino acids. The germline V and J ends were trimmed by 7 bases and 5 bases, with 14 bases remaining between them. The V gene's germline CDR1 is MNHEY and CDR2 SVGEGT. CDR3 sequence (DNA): TGTGCCAGCACCTCCCCCGGGCGGGAGACCCAGTACTTC. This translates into CASTSPGRETQYF.

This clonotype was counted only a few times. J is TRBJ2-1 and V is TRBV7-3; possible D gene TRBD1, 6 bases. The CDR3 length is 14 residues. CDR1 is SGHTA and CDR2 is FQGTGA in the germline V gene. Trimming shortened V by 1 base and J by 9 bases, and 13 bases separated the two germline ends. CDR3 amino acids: CASSLIQGSGEQFF. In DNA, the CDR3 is TGTGCCAGCAGCTTAATACAGGGCTCCGGTGAGCAGTTCTTC. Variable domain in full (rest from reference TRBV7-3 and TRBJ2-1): GAGVSQTPSNKVTEKGKYVELRCDPISGHTALYWYRQSLGQGPEFLIYFQGTGAADDSGLPNDRFFAVRPEGSVSTLKIQRTERGDSAVYLCASSLIQGSGEQFFGPGTRLTVL.

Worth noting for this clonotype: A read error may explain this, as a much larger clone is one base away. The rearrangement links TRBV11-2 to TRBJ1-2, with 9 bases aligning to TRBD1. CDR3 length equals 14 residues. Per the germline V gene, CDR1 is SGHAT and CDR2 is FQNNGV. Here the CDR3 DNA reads TGTGTCAGCAGCACGGGACAGGGAAACTATGGCTACACCTTC. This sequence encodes CVSSTGQGNYGYTF.

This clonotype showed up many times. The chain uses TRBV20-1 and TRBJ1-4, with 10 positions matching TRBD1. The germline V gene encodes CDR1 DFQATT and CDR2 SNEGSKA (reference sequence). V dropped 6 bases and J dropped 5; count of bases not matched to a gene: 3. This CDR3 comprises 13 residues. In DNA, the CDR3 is TGCAGTGCCTCGGGACAGGGGAATGAAAAACTGTTTTTT. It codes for CSASGQGNEKLFF.

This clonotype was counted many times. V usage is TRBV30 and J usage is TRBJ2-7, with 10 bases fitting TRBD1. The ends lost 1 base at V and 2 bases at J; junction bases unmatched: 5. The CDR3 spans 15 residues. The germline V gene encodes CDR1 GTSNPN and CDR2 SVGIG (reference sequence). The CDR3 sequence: CAWSGPGTGAYEQYF. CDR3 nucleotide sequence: TGTGCCTGGAGTGGCCCCGGGACAGGGGCCTACGAGCAGTACTTC.

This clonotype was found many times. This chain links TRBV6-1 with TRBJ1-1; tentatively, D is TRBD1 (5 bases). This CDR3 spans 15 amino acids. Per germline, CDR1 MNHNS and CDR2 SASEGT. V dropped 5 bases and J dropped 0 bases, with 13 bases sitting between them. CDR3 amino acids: CASSPTPGVNTEAFF. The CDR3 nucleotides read TGTGCCAGCAGTCCTACCCCGGGGGTGAACACTGAAGCTTTCTTT.

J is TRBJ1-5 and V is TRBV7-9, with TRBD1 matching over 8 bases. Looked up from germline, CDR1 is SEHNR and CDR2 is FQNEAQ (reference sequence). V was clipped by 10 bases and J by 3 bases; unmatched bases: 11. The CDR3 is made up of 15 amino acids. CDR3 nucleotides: TGTGCCACCGCGAGGGGACAGGCTTTCAATCAGCCCCAGCATTTT. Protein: CATARGQAFNQPQHF. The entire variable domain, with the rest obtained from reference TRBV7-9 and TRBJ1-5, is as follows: DTGVSQNPRHKITKRGQNVTFRCDPISEHNRLYWYRQTLGQGPEFLTYFQNEAQLEKSRLLSDRFSAERPKGSFSTLEIQRTEQGDSAMYLCATARGQAFNQPQHFGDGTRLSIL.

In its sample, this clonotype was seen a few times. The CDR3 DNA reads as TGTGCCACCAGTGATCCAGGGAATGAGCAGTTCTTC. Protein sequence: CATSDPGNEQFF. The genes are TRBV24-1 and TRBJ2-1; tentative D call: TRBD1 (5 bases). Germline V gene sequence: CDR1 KGHDR, CDR2 SFDVKD. The CDR3 length is 12 residues. V was trimmed by 3 bases and J by 7 bases, leaving 6 bases between them.

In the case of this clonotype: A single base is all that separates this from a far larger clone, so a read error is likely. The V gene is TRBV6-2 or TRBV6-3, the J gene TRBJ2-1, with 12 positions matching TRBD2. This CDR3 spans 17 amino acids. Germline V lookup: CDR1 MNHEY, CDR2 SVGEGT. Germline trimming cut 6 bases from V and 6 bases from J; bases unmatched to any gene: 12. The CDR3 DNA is TGTGCCAGCAGCCGAACTCCGGCTAGCGGGAGGGGCAATGAGCAGTTCTTC. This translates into CASSRTPASGRGNEQFF.

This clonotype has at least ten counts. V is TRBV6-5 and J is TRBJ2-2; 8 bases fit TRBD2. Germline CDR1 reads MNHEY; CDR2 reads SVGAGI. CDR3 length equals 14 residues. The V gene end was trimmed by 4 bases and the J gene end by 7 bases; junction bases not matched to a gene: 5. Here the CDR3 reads CASSSLSGDGELFF. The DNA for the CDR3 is TGTGCCAGCAGTTCCCTTAGCGGGGACGGGGAGCTGTTTTTT.

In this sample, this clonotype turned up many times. The CDR3 DNA follows: TGTGCCACCAGCAGAGAGACTAGCGGGAGGACCCAAGAGACCCAGTACTTC. The encoded protein is CATSRETSGRTQETQYF. V gene TRBV15 combines with J gene TRBJ2-5; 13 nucleotides line up with TRBD2. The CDR3 totals 17 residues. CDR1 and CDR2 (germline): LNHNV, YYDKDF (reference sequence). With V trimmed by 0 bases and J by 1 base, 2 bases remained unmatched.

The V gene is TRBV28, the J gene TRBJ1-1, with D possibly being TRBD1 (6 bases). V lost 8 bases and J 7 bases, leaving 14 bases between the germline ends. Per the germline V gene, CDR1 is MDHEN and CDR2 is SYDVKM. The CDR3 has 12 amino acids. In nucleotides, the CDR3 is TGTGCCAGCCACCTTAGGGGGGGTGAAGCTTTCTTT. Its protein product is CASHLRGGEAFF.

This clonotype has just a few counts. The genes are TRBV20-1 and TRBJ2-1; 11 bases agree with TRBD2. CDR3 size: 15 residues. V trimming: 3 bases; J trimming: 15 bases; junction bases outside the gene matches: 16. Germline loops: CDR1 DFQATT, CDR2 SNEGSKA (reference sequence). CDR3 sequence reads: CSASPRGTSGSFAFF. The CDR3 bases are TGCAGTGCTAGCCCGCGAGGAACTAGCGGGAGTTTTGCGTTCTTC.

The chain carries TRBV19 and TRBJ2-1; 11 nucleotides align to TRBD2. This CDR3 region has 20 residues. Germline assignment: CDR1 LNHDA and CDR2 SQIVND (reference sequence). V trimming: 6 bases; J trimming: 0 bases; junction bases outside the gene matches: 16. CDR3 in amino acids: CASSLRAGTSGSSSYNEQFF. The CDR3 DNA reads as TGTGCCAGTAGCCTCCGGGCCGGGACTAGCGGCTCAAGCTCCTACAATGAGCAGTTCTTC.

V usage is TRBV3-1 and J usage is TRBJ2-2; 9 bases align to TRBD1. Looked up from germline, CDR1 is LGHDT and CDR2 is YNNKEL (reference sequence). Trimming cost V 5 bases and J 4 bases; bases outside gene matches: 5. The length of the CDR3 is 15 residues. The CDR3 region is CASSWGTGPTGELFF. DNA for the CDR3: TGTGCCAGCAGCTGGGGGACAGGGCCCACCGGGGAGCTGTTTTTT.

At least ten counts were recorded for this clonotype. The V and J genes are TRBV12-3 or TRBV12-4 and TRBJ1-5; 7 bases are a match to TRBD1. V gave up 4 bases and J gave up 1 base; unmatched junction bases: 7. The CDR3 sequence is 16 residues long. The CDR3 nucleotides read TGTGCCAGCAGTTCTCACAGGGGTTGGAGCAATCAGCCCCAGCATTTT. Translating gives CASSSHRGWSNQPQHF.

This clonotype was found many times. Here the CDR3 reads CASSYWGDEQYF. CDR3 DNA sequence: TGTGCCAGCAGTTACTGGGGGGACGAGCAGTACTTC. J is TRBJ2-7 and V is TRBV6-2 or TRBV6-3, with D possibly TRBD2 on 6 matching bases. Germline-derived CDR1 and CDR2 are MNHEY and SVGEGT. V was pared by 1 base and J by 5 bases, with 6 bases between. There are 12 residues in the CDR3.

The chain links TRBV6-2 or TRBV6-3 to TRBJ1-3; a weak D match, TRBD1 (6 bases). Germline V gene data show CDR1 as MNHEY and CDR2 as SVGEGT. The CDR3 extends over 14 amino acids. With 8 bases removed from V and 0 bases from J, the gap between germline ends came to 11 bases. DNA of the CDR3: TGTGCCAGCGGACAGACAAGCTCTGGAAACACCATATATTTT. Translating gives CASGQTSSGNTIYF.

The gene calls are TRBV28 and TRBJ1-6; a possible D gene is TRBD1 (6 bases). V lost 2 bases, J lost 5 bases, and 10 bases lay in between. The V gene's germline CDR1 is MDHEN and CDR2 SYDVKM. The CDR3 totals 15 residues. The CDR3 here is CASSLLQGNNSPLHF. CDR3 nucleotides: TGTGCCAGCAGTTTACTACAGGGAAATAATTCACCCCTCCACTTT.